This section outlines one TCR beta chain sequence together with its context. The antigen remains unidentified. Subsets obtained from CD4+ cells comprised CD45RA+ naive and CD45RA-negative memory cells. This record belongs to a study of shared clonotypes between healthy human individuals. Study-wide context: Per donor, three plates held CD4 naive cells, three held CD4 memory, two held CD8 naive and one held CD8 memory. General study findings and limits: Donor scarcity curtailed the genetic and exposure-history diversity represented herein. A reduction in generation probabilities was seen for non-shared clonotypes relative to those shared by all four donors.

The CDR3 is 16 amino acids. Germline loops: CDR1 MNHNS, CDR2 SASEGT. V shed 0 bases and J shed 0 bases, with 8 bases lying between them. TCRdb keeps only in-frame clones here, not all; method: immunoSEQ multiplex PCR. This table has roughly 2.6 million clones, around nine tenths appearing once. This receptor was taken from a young man in good health. Sequenced: naive CD4+ T cells sorted from blood. As to subset: CD45RA+ positively selected. The chain uses TRBV6-1 and TRBJ2-2; D unresolved. CDR3 residues: CASSEAPAPNTGELFF. The CDR3 nucleotides are TGTGCCAGCAGTGAAGCGCCGGCTCCGAACACCGGGGAGCTGTTTTTT.